The 22 T cell receptor beta chains reported below all come from one sample, sequenced in a study of T cell responses to AZD1222 COVID-19 vaccine. The assay was immunoSEQ multiplex PCR, and TCRdb's table has in-frame clones only and misses some. The table records approximately 99,000 clones, roughly 86% of them present only once. The material sequenced was peripheral blood, taken on day 0 of AZD1222 vaccination. Receptors originate from an adult in good health.

This chain connects TRBV6-5 to TRBJ2-6, with 8 bases fitting TRBD1. The V gene's germline CDR1 is MNHEY and CDR2 SVGAGI. V lost 6 bases to trimming and J lost 2 bases; unmatched junction nucleotides: 3. This CDR3 has 15 residues. The CDR3 region has the DNA TGTGCCAGCAGCTCACAGGGGGCTGGGGCCAACGTCCTGACTTTC. Translation gives CASSSQGAGANVLTF.

The J gene is TRBJ1-6, the V gene TRBV28; D gene ambiguous. The CDR3 is 12 amino acids. The V and J ends lost 6 bases and 7 bases respectively, with 7 bases between them. Per germline, CDR1 MDHEN and CDR2 SYDVKM. As DNA, the CDR3 is TGTGCCAGCAGCCAGACAAATTCACCCCTCCACTTT. Translated: CASSQTNSPLHF.

The chain couples TRBV28 to TRBJ1-6; D is possibly TRBD1 (6 bases). Germline assignment: CDR1 MDHEN and CDR2 SYDVKM. This CDR3 has 17 residues. V lost 2 bases and J 7 bases, leaving 18 bases between the germline ends. CDR3 loop: CASSLNLGRQGNSPLHF. In nucleotides, the CDR3 is TGTGCCAGCAGTTTAAATTTAGGTCGGCAGGGGAATTCACCCCTCCACTTT.

This CDR3 reads CASSLAGTTNNEQFF. DNA of the CDR3: TGCGCCAGCAGCTTGGCCGGGACTACCAACAATGAGCAGTTCTTC. This sequence joins TRBV5-1 and TRBJ2-1, with 7 bases that match TRBD2. Germline V gene sequence: CDR1 SGHRS, CDR2 YFSETQ. V lost 0 bases and J lost 5; bases outside the gene matches: 5. The CDR3 has 15 amino acids.

The CDR3 reads CASSQATVSPLHF. CDR3 coding DNA: TGTGCCAGCAGCCAAGCCACAGTCTCACCCCTCCACTTT. V is TRBV3-1 (or the pseudogene TRBV3-2) and J is TRBJ1-6; D gene ambiguous. The germline V gene has CDR1 LGHDT and CDR2 YNNKEL (reference sequence). The CDR3 is 13 amino acids. V was trimmed by 1 base and J by 10 bases, leaving 8 bases between them.

The chain uses TRBV2 and TRBJ2-1; D is possibly TRBD1 (6 bases). The length of the CDR3 is 12 residues. V lost 7 bases and J lost 8, with 12 bases in between. CDR1 SNHLY and CDR2 FYNNEI come from the germline V gene. The CDR3 is CASTSTGHEQFF. Written as DNA, the CDR3 is TGTGCCAGCACAAGTACAGGGCATGAGCAGTTCTTC.

The chain carries TRBV29-1 and TRBJ1-1, with a possible D match to TRBD1 (5 bases). Between the trimmed V and J ends, which lost 1 base and 4 bases, there was a span of 13 bases. Germline CDR1 and CDR2: SQVTM and ANQGSEA. The CDR3 loop spans 14 amino acids. CDR3 sequence (DNA): TGCAGCGTTGAAGTTCGACAGTGGGGCACTGAAGCTTTCTTT. This codes for CSVEVRQWGTEAFF.

The chain has TRBV6-5 and TRBJ1-2, with D hard to call. V lost 6 bases to trimming and J lost 0 bases, with 8 bases between them. Germline CDR1 MNHEY, CDR2 SVGAGI. This CDR3 has 13 amino acids. The DNA of the CDR3 is TGTGCCAGCAGCCACAAAGCTAACTATGGCTACACCTTC. Protein: CASSHKANYGYTF.

J is TRBJ2-5 and V is TRBV20-1; D is uncertain. Germline loops: CDR1 DFQATT, CDR2 SNEGSKA (reference sequence). CDR3 length equals 11 residues. Between the trimmed V and J ends, which lost 6 bases and 1 base, there was a span of 6 bases. The DNA of the CDR3 is TGCAGTGCGCCGTTCCAAGAGACCCAGTACTTC. Protein: CSAPFQETQYF.

V usage is TRBV11-2 and J usage is TRBJ1-6; TRBD1 is a possible D gene (5 bases). This CDR3 has 16 residues. Germline CDR1 is SGHAT and CDR2 is FQNNGV. V was shortened by 3 bases and J by 9 bases, with 18 bases between the two germline ends. The CDR3 bases are TGTGCCAGCAGCTTTAGTTCCGCTGGGACGGGTTCACCCCTCCACTTT. This codes for CASSFSSAGTGSPLHF.

The rearrangement uses TRBV11-3 and TRBJ2-1; D is undetermined. Germline loops: CDR1 SGHNT, CDR2 YENEEA. This CDR3 is built from 16 residues. V was pared by 5 bases and J by 2 bases, with 16 bases between. As DNA, the CDR3 is TGTGCCAGCAGCCCGAGCACCGGTGAGACCTACAATGAGCAGTTCTTC. This sequence encodes CASSPSTGETYNEQFF.

The CDR3: CASSHRTDQETQYF. CDR3 DNA: TGTGCCAGCTCACACAGGACAGACCAAGAGACCCAGTACTTC. V gene TRBV18 combines with J gene TRBJ2-5; a weak D match, TRBD1 (6 bases). Between the trimmed V and J ends, which lost 4 bases and 0 bases, there was a span of 9 bases. From germline, CDR1 is KGHSH and CDR2 LQKENI. The CDR3 is 14 residues long.

The chain has TRBV18 and TRBJ2-2; 9 nucleotides agree with TRBD2. V lost 0 bases and J lost 4; bases outside the gene matches: 6. The CDR3 has 17 residues. CDR1 and CDR2 from the germline V gene are KGHSH and LQKENI. The CDR3 here is CASSPPMASGATGELFF. Here the CDR3 DNA reads TGTGCCAGCTCACCACCGATGGCTAGCGGGGCCACCGGGGAGCTGTTTTTT.

This rearrangement joins TRBV7-2 to TRBJ1-6, with 7 bases matching TRBD1. The germline gives CDR1 SGHTA, CDR2 FQGNSA. The CDR3 loop spans 19 amino acids. Losses at the gene ends were 7 bases for V and 3 bases for J; bases not matched to a gene: 18. The CDR3 nucleotides are TGTGCCAGCAACGACGGACAGGTCAGGATACCGATCTATAATTCACCCCTCCACTTT. Amino acid sequence: CASNDGQVRIPIYNSPLHF.

V is TRBV7-9 and J is TRBJ1-4, with D perhaps TRBD1 (5 bases). Per the germline V gene, CDR1 is SEHNR and CDR2 is FQNEAQ (reference sequence). The CDR3 covers 15 residues. Trimming stripped 0 bases from V and 8 bases from J, with 13 bases between. The CDR3 sequence: CASSLAMDKGEKLFF. In DNA form, the CDR3 reads TGTGCCAGCAGCTTAGCGATGGACAAGGGGGAAAAACTGTTTTTT.

This clone was recorded a few times. The chain carries TRBV27 and TRBJ1-5; D is unresolved. The CDR3 is 15 residues long. V was shortened by 6 bases and J by 3 bases, with 15 bases between the two germline ends. The germline gives CDR1 MNHEY, CDR2 SMNVEV (reference sequence). CDR3: CASSDKKIPNQPQHF. CDR3 nucleotides: TGTGCCAGCAGCGACAAAAAGATTCCCAATCAGCCCCAGCATTTT.

CDR3 in DNA: TGTGCCAGTACTGGGACAGGGGGCCTCTACGAGCAGTACTTC. Protein sequence: CASTGTGGLYEQYF. This chain connects TRBV19 to TRBJ2-7; 12 positions agree with TRBD1. V lost 7 bases to trimming and J lost 3 bases; unmatched junction nucleotides: 4. The germline V gene has CDR1 LNHDA and CDR2 SQIVND (reference sequence). The CDR3 spans 14 residues.

The rearrangement links TRBV7-9 to TRBJ2-5, with 7 positions matching TRBD2. Per the germline V gene, CDR1 is SEHNR and CDR2 is FQNEAQ (reference sequence). The CDR3 runs 15 residues. Trimming removed 5 bases from V and 1 base from J; junction bases left unmatched: 7. The CDR3 DNA reads TGTGCCAGCAGCCCCAATCGCGGGGGCCAAGAGACCCAGTACTTC. This gives the protein CASSPNRGGQETQYF.

The chain is built from TRBV7-2 and TRBJ2-5, with D possibly matching TRBD2 (5 bases). This CDR3 region has 14 residues. Germline values: CDR1 SGHTA, CDR2 FQGNSA. Trimming took off 6 bases at V and 5 bases at J, with 16 bases between the two ends. DNA for the CDR3: TGTGCCAGCAGTACCCCGGGCCGAGGGGAGACCCAGTACTTC. It yields the protein CASSTPGRGETQYF.

The chain carries TRBV28 and TRBJ2-1; TRBD2 matches 9 bases. The trim removed 4 bases at V and 7 bases at J, leaving 14 bases unmatched. The CDR3 contains 17 residues. Germline V gene sequence: CDR1 MDHEN, CDR2 SYDVKM. CDR3 region: CASSSHGESGGRNEQFF. The DNA of the CDR3 is TGTGCCAGCAGTTCCCACGGGGAGAGCGGGGGGCGGAATGAGCAGTTCTTC.

V gene TRBV10-3 combines with J gene TRBJ1-5; no definite D call. V lost 0 bases, J lost 0 bases, and 9 bases lay in between. The CDR3 runs 16 residues. The germline CDR1 and CDR2 sequences are ENHRY and SYGVKD. CDR3 residues: CAISESLEVSNQPQHF. In DNA form, the CDR3 reads TGTGCCATCAGTGAGTCGTTGGAGGTTAGCAATCAGCCCCAGCATTTT.

This clone occurred a few times. The CDR3 bases are TGTGCCAGTAGTATAAGGCGGGACTCTGGAAACACCATATATTTT. It encodes CASSIRRDSGNTIYF. J is TRBJ1-3 and V is TRBV19; D call uncertain. V lost 2 bases to trimming and J lost 0 bases, with 8 bases between them. The CDR3 has 15 residues. Germline CDR1 reads LNHDA; CDR2 reads SQIVND (reference sequence).